This T cell receptor (beta chain) was retrieved from a study of cytomegalovirus exposure and HLA in healthy donors. For the study at large: The same platform used for the 650 to 850 first-cohort repertoires was also used for the roughly 120 validation repertoires, as a later analysis reported. Findings of the study overall: That first-cohort TCR clusters tended to co-occur in the 100 to 150 validation repertoires was found in a later analysis. Many donors carried some public TCRs, although rarity characterized most TCR sequences. A few chains tied to CMV proved CMV antigen-specific in vitro.

The data were produced by immunoSEQ multiplex PCR, yet TCRdb's version contains in-frame clones alone and is incomplete. This sample has some 250,000 clones, with roughly 89% found just once. V was clipped by 4 bases and J by 1 base; unmatched bases: 2. The CDR3 consists of 16 residues. From germline, CDR1 is MNHNY and CDR2 SVGAGI (reference sequence). This clone was picked up one time. Its matching antigen is unknown. This chain joins TRBV6-6 and TRBJ2-5, with 14 bases identical to TRBD2. The specimen was PBMCs. The receptor was isolated from a woman between 18 and 29 years old in good health and CMV-seronegative. The DNA of the CDR3 is TGTGCCAGCAGTTTCGGGACTAGCGGGGGCCAAGAGACCCAGTACTTC. Amino acid sequence: CASSFGTSGGQETQYF.